The 8 T cell receptor beta chains reported below all come from one sample, sequenced in a study of T cell responses to AZD1222 COVID-19 vaccine. Clones were sequenced by immunoSEQ multiplex PCR, and TCRdb holds only the in-frame ones, with some missing. The repertoire holds around 120,000 clones, with roughly 90% as singletons. The specimen was peripheral blood, collected on day 0 of AZD1222 vaccination. These receptor sequences come from an adult in good health.

The rearrangement links TRBV25-1 to TRBJ1-6; D unclear. Germline CDR1 is MGHDK and CDR2 is SYGVNS. The V end lost 8 bases, the J end lost 9 bases, and 14 bases lay between the germline ends. The CDR3 runs 13 residues. CDR3 nucleotide sequence: TGTGCCAGCTCCTGGGGTGGGATTTCACCCCTCCACTTT. This codes for CASSWGGISPLHF. The full variable domain, completed using reference TRBV25-1 and TRBJ1-6, is EADIYQTPRYLVIGTGKKITLECSQTMGHDKMYWYQQDPGMELHLIHYSYGVNSTEKGDLSSESTVSRIRTEHFPLTLESARPSHTSQYLCASSWGGISPLHFGNGTRLTVT.

The chain links TRBV3-1 (or the pseudogene TRBV3-2) to TRBJ1-6; D is unresolved. The CDR3 runs to 14 residues. Germline V gives CDR1 LGHDT, CDR2 YNNKEL (reference sequence). V was pared by 2 bases and J by 3 bases, with 5 bases between. CDR3 region: CASSQSLYNSPLHF. The CDR3, as DNA: TGTGCCAGCAGCCAATCTCTCTATAATTCACCCCTCCACTTT.

The V and J genes are TRBV19 and TRBJ1-4, with 8 bases aligning to TRBD1. Trimming cost V 8 bases and J 7 bases; bases outside gene matches: 6. The CDR3 spans 13 residues. Germline-derived CDR1 and CDR2 are LNHDA and SQIVND (reference sequence). Here the CDR3 reads CASAQGEGEKLFF. The CDR3 DNA reads TGTGCCAGTGCACAGGGGGAGGGTGAAAAACTGTTTTTT.

The chain has TRBV7-8 and TRBJ1-2, with D perhaps matching TRBD1 (5 bases). The CDR3 consists of 13 residues. Trimming cost V 2 bases and J 6 bases, with 10 bases left between them. Germline CDR1 reads SGHVS; CDR2 reads FQNEAQ. The CDR3 bases are TGTGCCAGCAGCTTAAAAGGGACTGATGGCTACACCTTC. Its translation is CASSLKGTDGYTF.

The chain joins TRBV19 to TRBJ1-4; D uncertain. This CDR3 is 16 amino acids long. Germline loops: CDR1 LNHDA, CDR2 SQIVND (reference sequence). V lost 9 bases and J 0 bases, leaving 17 bases between the germline ends. CDR3 residues: CASLPRRIATNEKLFF. The CDR3 region has the DNA TGTGCCAGCCTGCCCCGGCGGATTGCAACTAATGAAAAACTGTTTTTT.

This chain links TRBV7-9 with TRBJ1-2, with D tentatively TRBD1 (5 bases). The CDR3 totals 14 residues. Germline V gives CDR1 SEHNR, CDR2 FQNEAQ (reference sequence). The V end was cut by 1 base, the J end by 8 bases, with 14 bases between. The CDR3 region is CASSLGIRGGGYTF. The DNA for the CDR3 is TGTGCCAGCAGCTTAGGGATCCGCGGGGGAGGCTACACCTTC.

The chain couples TRBV18 to TRBJ2-1; 11 positions agree with TRBD1. Germline lookup yields CDR1 KGHSH and CDR2 LQKENI. The CDR3 length is 17 residues. The V gene end was trimmed by 4 bases and the J gene end by 1 base; junction bases not matched to a gene: 6. This chain's CDR3 is CASSLTGTGGSYNEQFF. In DNA, the CDR3 is TGTGCCAGCTCACTAACCGGGACAGGGGGTTCCTACAATGAGCAGTTCTTC.

This clone has a single count. The chain uses TRBV5-1 and TRBJ1-4; possible D gene TRBD1, 6 bases. Germline V gene data show CDR1 as SGHRS and CDR2 as YFSETQ. CDR3 length equals 14 residues. V was trimmed by 6 bases and J by 8 bases, leaving 17 bases between them. This chain's CDR3 is CASTFGAGEEKLFF. CDR3 sequence (DNA): TGCGCCAGCACCTTCGGGGCAGGGGAGGAAAAACTGTTTTTT.